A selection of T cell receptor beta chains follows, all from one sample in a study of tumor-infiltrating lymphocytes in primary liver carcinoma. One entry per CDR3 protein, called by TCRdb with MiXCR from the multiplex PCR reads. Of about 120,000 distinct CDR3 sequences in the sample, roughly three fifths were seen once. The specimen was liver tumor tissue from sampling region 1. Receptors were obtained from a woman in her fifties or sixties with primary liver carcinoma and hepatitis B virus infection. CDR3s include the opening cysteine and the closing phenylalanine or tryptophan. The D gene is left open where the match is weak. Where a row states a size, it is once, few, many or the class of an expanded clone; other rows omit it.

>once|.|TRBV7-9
CASSPYVRNTEAFF
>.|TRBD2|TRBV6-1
CASSGTSRSTDTQYF
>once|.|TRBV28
CASKKAWGYIGELFF
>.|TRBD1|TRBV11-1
CACSYTGGSYEQYF
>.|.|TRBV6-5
CASSCGTYDGYTF
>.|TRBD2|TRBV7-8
CASSLVGTSGASEQFF
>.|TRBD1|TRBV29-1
CSALTRTGNTEAFF
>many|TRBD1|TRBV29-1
CSVRGQGSSGANVLTF
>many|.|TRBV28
CASTSGGAGGTEAFF
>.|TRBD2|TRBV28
CARSQSGSPYEQYF
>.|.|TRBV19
CASTQPGRLRNEQFF
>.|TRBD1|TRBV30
CAWSAGTGAGELFF
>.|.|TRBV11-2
CASSHGASGTGHLFF
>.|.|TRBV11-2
CVISLEPASQAIQYF
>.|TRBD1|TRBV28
CASGPPTVRDRGRPGANVLTF
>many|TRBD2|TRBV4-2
CASSQDKGLASDTQYF
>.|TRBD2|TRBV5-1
CASSLPPRLADGNTGELFF
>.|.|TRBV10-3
CAISEGQASNQPQHF
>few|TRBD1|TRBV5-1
CASGQGGDANYGYTF
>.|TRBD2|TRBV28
CASLQTSERESSYNEQFF
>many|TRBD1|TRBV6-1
CASFEGAGNQPQHF
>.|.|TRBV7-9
CASSLATSTWGNEEFF
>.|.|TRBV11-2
CASIFFRRDGNEQFF
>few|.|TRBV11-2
CAIGLEIDTQYF
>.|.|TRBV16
CASNQSGYNEQFF
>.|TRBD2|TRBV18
CAISPPSGANTWELFF
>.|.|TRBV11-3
CASSVGLGANNEQFF
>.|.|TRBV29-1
CSARPGLRSDEQFF
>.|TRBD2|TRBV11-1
CASRPSPGTSGSTNTGELFF
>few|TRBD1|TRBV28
CASTRTGGETQYF
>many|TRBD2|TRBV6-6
CASSYPPSGRAHNTQYF
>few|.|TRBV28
CASSLFPLGGRTDTQYF
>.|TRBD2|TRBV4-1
CASSQRGLAGLQEAQYF
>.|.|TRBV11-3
CASSLEKGPGPYEHYF
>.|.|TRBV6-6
CVSSFPTWAWGLTF
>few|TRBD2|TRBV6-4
CASSTTSGRGTDTQYF
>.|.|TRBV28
CASSSPSGVHIQYF
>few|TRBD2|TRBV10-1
CASSESILREGRAGNEQFF
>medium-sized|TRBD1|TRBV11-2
CASSRDREETQYF
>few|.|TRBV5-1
CASSFVQGGEQYF
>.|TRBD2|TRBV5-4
CASIASGQEAQYF
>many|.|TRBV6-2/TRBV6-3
CASKEGGAQHF
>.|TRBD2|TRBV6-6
CASSSKILAGTGGLFF
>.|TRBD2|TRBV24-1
CATPTTSTPNEQFF
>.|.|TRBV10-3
CAISVVDSSYEQYF
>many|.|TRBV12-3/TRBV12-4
CASSTGTGTEAFF